Listed below are T cell receptor beta chains from one sample, sequenced in a study of a mutant IDH1 vaccine in newly diagnosed glioma. Clones were read by immunoSEQ multiplex PCR, and TCRdb kept only the in-frame ones, dropping some. The table records tens of thousands of clones, about 83% of them present only once. The sample was PBMCs, taken from a glioma patient treated with radiotherapy, temozolomide or both. The receptors come from a woman aged 45-60 years with glioma. The CDR3 runs from the conserved cysteine through the conserved F or W. Each record gives: V gene, J gene, clone size, D gene, CDR3 protein, CDR3 DNA. A D gene is named only where the DNA matches it firmly. Clone sizes are given selectively: once, few, many, or a class where the clone is expanded.

V: TRBV7-9; J: TRBJ2-3; size: .; D: TRBD1; CDR3: CASSLEGAGDTQYF; DNA: TGTGCCAGCAGCTTAGAGGGGGCTGGTGATACGCAGTATTTT
V: TRBV5-4; J: TRBJ2-7; size: .; D: .; CDR3: CASSKERSDYEQYF; DNA: TGTGCCAGCAGCAAAGAGAGGTCGGACTACGAGCAGTACTTC
V: TRBV7-2; J: TRBJ2-4; size: .; D: TRBD2; CDR3: CASRNSGGTPKNIQYF; DNA: TGTGCCAGCAGAAATAGCGGGGGGACACCAAAAAACATTCAGTACTTC
V: TRBV28; J: TRBJ1-1; size: .; D: .; CDR3: CASSSTGMNTEAFF; DNA: TGTGCCAGCAGTTCCACGGGGATGAACACTGAAGCTTTCTTT
V: TRBV2; J: TRBJ2-4; size: .; D: TRBD1; CDR3: CASSGNTWDSQPGNIQYF; DNA: TGTGCCAGCAGTGGTAATACTTGGGACAGCCAGCCGGGGAACATTCAGTACTTC
V: TRBV2; J: TRBJ2-7; size: .; D: .; CDR3: CASQLNPTSPTYEQYF; DNA: TGTGCCAGCCAACTTAACCCGACTAGTCCGACCTACGAGCAGTACTTC
V: TRBV18; J: TRBJ1-1; size: .; D: .; CDR3: CASSPAGAEAFF; DNA: TGTGCCAGCTCACCCGCGGGAGCAGAAGCTTTCTTT
V: TRBV5-1; J: TRBJ2-3; size: .; D: TRBD1; CDR3: CASRQGDTQYF; DNA: TGCGCCAGCCGACAGGGAGATACGCAGTATTTT
V: TRBV5-1; J: TRBJ1-4; size: .; D: .; CDR3: CASSPGLFGTNEKLFF; DNA: TGCGCCAGCAGCCCGGGACTCTTTGGGACTAATGAAAAACTGTTTTTT
V: TRBV4-2; J: TRBJ2-7; size: .; D: .; CDR3: CASSQETWGAYEQYF; DNA: TGTGCCAGCAGCCAAGAGACGTGGGGGGCCTACGAGCAGTACTTC
V: TRBV10-3; J: TRBJ2-2; size: .; D: .; CDR3: CAISERYLVELFF; DNA: TGTGCCATCAGTGAGAGGTACCTAGTGGAGCTGTTTTTT
V: TRBV5-1; J: TRBJ2-3; size: .; D: .; CDR3: CASSSGRQRDTQYF; DNA: TGCGCCAGCAGCTCCGGAAGACAGAGGGATACGCAGTATTTT
V: TRBV19; J: TRBJ2-5; size: .; D: TRBD1; CDR3: CASSPGTAVLGTQYF; DNA: TGTGCCAGTAGTCCAGGGACAGCTGTCCTCGGGACCCAGTACTTC
V: TRBV19; J: TRBJ1-5; size: .; D: TRBD1; CDR3: CATRTGGRGDQHF; DNA: TGTGCCACCAGGACAGGGGGAAGAGGCGACCAGCATTTT
V: TRBV5-1; J: TRBJ2-7; size: .; D: TRBD2; CDR3: CASSLAAWGGKVYEQYF; DNA: TGCGCCAGCAGCTTGGCCGCCTGGGGGGGTAAGGTCTACGAGCAGTACTTC
V: TRBV18; J: TRBJ1-2; size: .; D: TRBD1; CDR3: CASSPRGQGDGYTF; DNA: TGTGCCAGCTCACCTCGAGGACAGGGGGATGGCTACACCTTC
V: TRBV14; J: TRBJ2-5; size: once; D: .; CDR3: CASSQWATGETQYF; DNA: TGTGCCAGCAGCCAATGGGCAACCGGGGAGACCCAGTACTTC